Shown below are 16 T cell receptor beta chains from a single sample sequenced in a study of shared clonotypes between healthy human individuals. The assay was immunoSEQ multiplex PCR, and TCRdb's table has in-frame clones only and misses some. Of around 2,100,000 clones listed, around 96% are singletons. CD45RO-negative CD8 cells positively selected for CCR7 made up the naive population, which excluded terminally differentiated effector memory CD45RA+ cells. Input material: naive CD8+ T cells sorted from blood. These receptors were obtained from a man aged 18 to 29 in good health.

The chain recombines TRBV28 with TRBJ1-1; TRBD1 is a possible D gene (5 bases). The CDR3 runs 14 residues. The V gene lost 3 bases and the J gene lost 6 bases, with 14 bases spanning the gap. Germline CDR1 MDHEN, CDR2 SYDVKM. The CDR3 loop is CASSFWGRSPEAFF. CDR3 sequence (DNA): TGTGCCAGCAGTTTTTGGGGCAGGTCCCCTGAAGCTTTCTTT.

This clone was detected only once. V gene TRBV7-9 combines with J gene TRBJ2-1; D is unclear. V lost 7 bases to trimming and J lost 8 bases, with 15 bases between them. The V gene's germline CDR1 is SEHNR and CDR2 FQNEAQ (reference sequence). CDR3 size: 13 residues. CDR3 nucleotides: TGTGCCAGCAAACTTTCCTTCTCCCATGAGCAGTTCTTC. Protein sequence: CASKLSFSHEQFF.

This clone was seen a few times. The J gene is TRBJ1-2, the V gene TRBV15, with 8 bases aligning to TRBD1. Per germline, CDR1 LNHNV and CDR2 YYDKDF (reference sequence). There are 14 residues in the CDR3. V shed 0 bases and J 7 bases; nucleotides not matched to a gene: 4. Here the CDR3 reads CATSRDGQGLGYTF. Written as DNA, the CDR3 is TGTGCCACCAGCAGAGATGGACAGGGCCTTGGCTACACCTTC.

This clone has a single count. The genes are TRBV7-2 and TRBJ1-2; 9 positions agree with TRBD1. The CDR3 totals 13 residues. Germline CDR1 reads SGHTA; CDR2 reads FQGNSA. The J segment lost 7 bases and the V segment lost 1 base, leaving 1 base of the junction unmatched. CDR3 region: CASSLGTGVGYTF. The CDR3 DNA reads TGTGCCAGCAGCTTAGGGACAGGGGTTGGCTACACCTTC.

This chain uses TRBV27 with TRBJ2-3; D is perhaps TRBD2 (6 bases). Between the trimmed V and J ends, which lost 6 bases and 6 bases, there was a span of 16 bases. The CDR3 contains 14 residues. The germline V gene has CDR1 MNHEY and CDR2 SMNVEV (reference sequence). CDR3 coding DNA: TGTGCCAGCAGGACAACGGGGGATGGGGATACGCAGTATTTT. This translates into CASRTTGDGDTQYF.

The rearrangement joins TRBV10-2 to TRBJ2-5; D unresolved. V lost 4 bases and J lost 5, with 8 bases in between. Germline V gives CDR1 WSHSY, CDR2 SAAADI. This CDR3 has 12 residues. In nucleotides, the CDR3 is TGCGCCAGCAGTGTCGAGTTTGAGACCCAGTACTTC. Its protein is CASSVEFETQYF.

This clone has a single count. The chain links TRBV27 to TRBJ1-5, with 7 positions matching TRBD1. Germline V gene lookup returns CDR1 MNHEY and CDR2 SMNVEV (reference sequence). Unmatched junction bases numbered 11, after V lost 6 bases and J lost 6 bases. The CDR3 spans 15 residues. The CDR3 loop reads CASSLTEGASQPQHF. The DNA for the CDR3 is TGTGCCAGCAGCCTTACCGAGGGGGCAAGTCAGCCCCAGCATTTT.

The chain recombines TRBV19 with TRBJ2-7; D is uncertain. This CDR3 region has 13 residues. V lost 5 bases and J lost 1, with 9 bases in between. CDR1 is LNHDA, CDR2 SQIVND, per germline (reference sequence). The CDR3 loop reads CASSLSESYEQYF. CDR3 coding DNA: TGTGCCAGTAGTTTAAGCGAGTCCTACGAGCAGTACTTC. Full variable domain (rest looked up from reference TRBV19 and TRBJ2-7): DGGITQSPKYLFRKEGQNVTLSCEQNLNHDAMYWYRQDPGQGLRLIYYSQIVNDFQKGDIAEGYSVSREKKESFPLTVTSAQKNPTAFYLCASSLSESYEQYFGPGTRLTVT.

The J gene is TRBJ2-7, the V gene TRBV14; D is perhaps TRBD2 (5 bases). The CDR3 has 15 residues. V was shortened by 4 bases and J by 1 base, with 14 bases between the two germline ends. Germline-derived CDR1 and CDR2 are SGHDN and FVKESK. The CDR3 loop is CASSPELGPSYEQYF. In DNA form, the CDR3 reads TGTGCCAGCAGCCCCGAACTAGGCCCTTCCTACGAGCAGTACTTC.

The rearrangement uses TRBV14 and TRBJ2-3, with D possibly TRBD1 on 6 matching bases. This CDR3 is built from 15 residues. CDR1 and CDR2 from the germline V gene are SGHDN and FVKESK. V was pared by 5 bases and J by 1 base, with 13 bases between. The CDR3 sequence: CASSYPRGGTDTQYF. CDR3 DNA: TGTGCCAGCAGCTATCCCAGGGGCGGCACAGATACGCAGTATTTT.

The chain links TRBV21-1 to TRBJ1-2; the D call of TRBD1 is as the table states it, not checked on the DNA. TRBV21-1 is annotated as a pseudogene. The CDR3 is made up of 14 amino acids. CDR3 sequence: CASRKTGFTYGYTF. The CDR3 DNA follows: TGTGCCAGCAGGAAGACAGGATTTACCTATGGCTACACCTTC.

This clone was observed a few times. Other nucleotide sequences from this sample produce the same CDR3. The chain carries TRBV4-1 and TRBJ2-7, with 7 bases fitting TRBD1. J gave up 3 bases and V 4 bases, and 3 bases lay outside the gene matches. Germline CDR1 is MGHRA and CDR2 is YSYEKL. This CDR3 is 13 amino acids long. CDR3 coding DNA: TGCGCCAGCAGCCCCCGGGACAGCTACGAGCAGTACTTC. This codes for CASSPRDSYEQYF.

V and J are TRBV6-5 and TRBJ1-1, with D possibly being TRBD1 (6 bases). The CDR3 consists of 14 residues. The V end was cut by 6 bases, the J end by 1 base, with 12 bases between. Germline V lookup: CDR1 MNHEY, CDR2 SVGAGI. This chain's CDR3 is CASRTLTGNTEAFF. CDR3 nucleotides: TGTGCCAGCAGAACCCTGACAGGGAACACTGAAGCTTTCTTT.

The chain couples TRBV6-1 to TRBJ2-3; 7 positions match TRBD2. Per the germline V gene, CDR1 is MNHNS and CDR2 is SASEGT. V was clipped by 5 bases and J by 3 bases; unmatched bases: 2. This CDR3 region has 13 residues. CDR3 protein: CASSLGGTDTQYF. Here the CDR3 DNA reads TGTGCCAGCAGTCTGGGGGGGACAGATACGCAGTATTTT.

V and J are TRBV4-3 and TRBJ2-2, with 14 bases identical to TRBD2. J gave up 3 bases and V 1 base, and 10 bases lay outside the gene matches. The germline V gene has CDR1 LGHNA and CDR2 YSLEER. The CDR3 is 20 amino acids. The CDR3 reads CASSQGPAGTSGSYTGELFF. The DNA of the CDR3 is TGCGCCAGCAGCCAAGGCCCGGCCGGGACTAGCGGGAGCTACACCGGGGAGCTGTTTTTT.

The chain combines TRBV25-1 with TRBJ1-2; D is perhaps TRBD1 (5 bases). Trimming took off 1 base at V and 2 bases at J, with 11 bases between the two ends. The CDR3 totals 15 residues. Germline V gene data show CDR1 as MGHDK and CDR2 as SYGVNS. The DNA of the CDR3 is TGTGCCAGCAGTGAATTGGGGCAGACCAACTATGGCTACACCTTC. This encodes CASSELGQTNYGYTF.